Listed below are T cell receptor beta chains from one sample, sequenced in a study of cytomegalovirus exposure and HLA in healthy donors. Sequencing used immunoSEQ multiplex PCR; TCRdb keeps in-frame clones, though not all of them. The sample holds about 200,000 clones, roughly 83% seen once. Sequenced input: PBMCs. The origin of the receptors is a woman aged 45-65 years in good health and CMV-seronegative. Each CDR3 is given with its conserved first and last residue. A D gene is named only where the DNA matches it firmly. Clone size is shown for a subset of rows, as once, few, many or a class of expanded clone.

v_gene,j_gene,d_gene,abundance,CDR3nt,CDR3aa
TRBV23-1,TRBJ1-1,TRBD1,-,TGCGCCAGCAGTCTCTACAGGGGTAGGATGAACACTGAAGCTTTCTTT,CASSLYRGRMNTEAFF
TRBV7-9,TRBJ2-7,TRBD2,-,TGTGCCAGCAGCCCCCGCGGGGGAACTAAGAACGAGCAGTACTTC,CASSPRGGTKNEQYF
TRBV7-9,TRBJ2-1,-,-,TGTGCCAGCAGCCCCGGGGATCTTAATGAGCAGTTCTTC,CASSPGDLNEQFF
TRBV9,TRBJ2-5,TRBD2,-,TGTGCCAGCAATCGCGGGGGAGAGACCCAGTACTTC,CASNRGGETQYF
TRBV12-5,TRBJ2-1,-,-,TGTGCTAGTGGTTCCCCCGGGGTGAATGAGCAGTTCTTC,CASGSPGVNEQFF
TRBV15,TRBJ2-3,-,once,TGTGCCACCAGCAGAGACCTAGCGAACGCGCAGTATTTT,CATSRDLANAQYF
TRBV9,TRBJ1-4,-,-,TGTGCCAGCAGCTTGCGAACAGGGATCACTAATGAAAAACTGTTTTTT,CASSLRTGITNEKLFF
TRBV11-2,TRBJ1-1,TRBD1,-,TGTGCCAGCAGCTTAGCCCCACAGGGGATTGAAGCTTTCTTT,CASSLAPQGIEAFF
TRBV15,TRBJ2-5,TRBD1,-,TGTGCCACCAGCAGAGCCGGGACAGGGGGTTTGGAGACCCAGTACTTC,CATSRAGTGGLETQYF
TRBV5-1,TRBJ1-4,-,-,TGCGCCAGCAGCTTATCTTCAGACAGGAGAGAGGGGAAAAAACTGTTTTTT,CASSLSSDRREGKKLFF
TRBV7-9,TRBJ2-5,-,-,TGTGCCAGCAGCTCCAGTGGCGGAGAGACCCAGTACTTC,CASSSSGGETQYF
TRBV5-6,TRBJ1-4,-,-,TGTGCCAGCAGCCCCAGGCGGAGGGAAAAACTGTTTTTT,CASSPRRREKLFF
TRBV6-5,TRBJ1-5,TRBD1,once,TGTGCCAGCAGCCCTATGGACAGGGTCTTTCAGCCCCAGCATTTT,CASSPMDRVFQPQHF
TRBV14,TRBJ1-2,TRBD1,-,TGTGCCAGCAGCCCTCTAGGACAGGGGGCGCGTAACTATGGCTACACCTTC,CASSPLGQGARNYGYTF
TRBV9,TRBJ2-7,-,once,TGTGCCAGCAGCGTAGGGCCTAAGGGAGTCTCCGGGAACGAGCAGTACTTC,CASSVGPKGVSGNEQYF
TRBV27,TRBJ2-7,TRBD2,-,TGTGCCAGCAGTACCTCAGCGGGAGTGCTTCTCTACGAGCAGTACTTC,CASSTSAGVLLYEQYF
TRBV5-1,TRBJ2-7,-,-,TGCGCCAGCAGCTTGTCGTCAGGACACCTCTACGAGCAGTACTTC,CASSLSSGHLYEQYF
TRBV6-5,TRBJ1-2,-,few,TGTGCCAGCAGTTCACGAGTATCCTATGGCTACACCTTC,CASSSRVSYGYTF
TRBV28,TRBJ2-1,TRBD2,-,TGTGCCAGCCACCCCTCGGGACTAGGACCGTACAATGAGCAGTTCTTC,CASHPSGLGPYNEQFF
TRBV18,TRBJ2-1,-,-,TGTGCCAGCTCACCGAGGACTTGGGATGAGCAGTTCTTC,CASSPRTWDEQFF
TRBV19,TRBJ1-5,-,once,TGTGCCAGTAGACCCGGAGGGCCAGCGACTTATAGCAATCAGCCCCAGCATTTT,CASRPGGPATYSNQPQHF
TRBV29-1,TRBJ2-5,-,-,TGCAGCGTCGGTCTGGGGGCCCCCCAAGAGACCCAGTACTTC,CSVGLGAPQETQYF
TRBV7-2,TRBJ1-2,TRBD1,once,TGTGCCAGCAGCTTAGCTTGGGACAGTGGAGGCTACACCTTC,CASSLAWDSGGYTF
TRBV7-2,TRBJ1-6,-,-,TGTGCCAGCAGCTTTGGTTCGATTGGAGGCTCCTATAATTCACCCCTCCACTTT,CASSFGSIGGSYNSPLHF
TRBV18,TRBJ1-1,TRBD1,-,TGTGCCAGCTCACCGGACAGGCTGAACACTGAAGCTTTCTTT,CASSPDRLNTEAFF
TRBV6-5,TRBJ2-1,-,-,TGTGCCAGCAGTTACCGGGGGACTCCCGGATCCGGTGAGCAGTTCTTC,CASSYRGTPGSGEQFF
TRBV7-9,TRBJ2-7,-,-,TGTGCCAGCAGCTCCAACACAGGGAGCTCCTACGAGCAGTACTTC,CASSSNTGSSYEQYF
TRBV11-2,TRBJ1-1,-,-,TGTGCCAGCAGGGGCAGGGGAAGTACTGAAGCTTTCTTT,CASRGRGSTEAFF
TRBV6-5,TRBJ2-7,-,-,TGTGCCAGCAGTTTGGACACCTATCCCCCCAACGAGCAGTACTTC,CASSLDTYPPNEQYF
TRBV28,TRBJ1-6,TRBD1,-,TGTGCCAGCAGTCCATCGACAGGGCGATATAATTCACCCCTCCACTTT,CASSPSTGRYNSPLHF
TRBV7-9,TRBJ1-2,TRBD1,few,TGTGCCAGCAGCTTAGGGTTACAGGGGAATATCTATGGCTACACCTTC,CASSLGLQGNIYGYTF
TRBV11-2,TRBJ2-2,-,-,TGTGCCAGTCTTTCTTACCCGGGCGGGGAGCTGTTTTTT,CASLSYPGGELFF
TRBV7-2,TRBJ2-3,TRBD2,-,TGTGCCAGCAGCTTAGTTACGCGGGGGGGCCTGAGGGCAGATACGCAGTATTTT,CASSLVTRGGLRADTQYF
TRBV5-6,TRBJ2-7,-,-,TGTGCCAGCAGCTTGGGGGTAGCCGCCCACGAGCAGTACTTC,CASSLGVAAHEQYF
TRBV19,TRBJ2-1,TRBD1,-,TGTGCCAGTAGCGTCGAGGGGACAGGGGGAAATGAGCAGTTCTTC,CASSVEGTGGNEQFF
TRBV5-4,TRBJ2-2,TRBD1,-,TGTGCCAGCGGTAGACCCGGGACAGGGGGCCTGAACACCGGGGAGCTGTTTTTT,CASGRPGTGGLNTGELFF
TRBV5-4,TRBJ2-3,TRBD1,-,TGTGCCAGCAGCTTGGGACAGGGAACCACAGATACGCAGTATTTT,CASSLGQGTTDTQYF